A selection of T cell receptor beta chains follows, all from one sample in a study of cytomegalovirus exposure and HLA in healthy donors. Data came from immunoSEQ multiplex PCR; TCRdb stores just in-frame clones and leaves some out. The table has about 110,000 clones, around 88% seen once. The sample was PBMCs. The receptor source for this set is a man aged 35 to 55 in good health and CMV-seronegative. The CDR3 runs from the conserved cysteine through the conserved F or W. The order of the fields is D gene, clone size, V gene, J gene, CDR3 protein, CDR3 DNA. A D gene is named only where the DNA matches it firmly. Not every row has a clone size; where given, it reads once, few, many or a size class.

>TRBD1|.|TRBV7-9|TRBJ1-5
CASSLGQGFSNQPQHF
TGTGCCAGCAGCTTAGGACAGGGGTTCAGCAATCAGCCCCAGCATTTT
>TRBD1|.|TRBV28|TRBJ1-2
CASRTGAYGGGYTF
TGTGCCAGCAGGACAGGGGCCTACGGGGGGGGCTACACCTTC
>TRBD2|once|TRBV7-2|TRBJ2-3
CASSLARSGGTDTQYF
TGTGCCAGCAGCTTAGCCCGTAGCGGGGGTACAGATACGCAGTATTTT
>.|few|TRBV6-5|TRBJ1-2
CASSYEGTGDGYTF
TGTGCCAGCAGTTATGAGGGAACGGGAGATGGCTACACCTTC
>.|once|TRBV29-1|TRBJ1-4
CSVEDLLGGATNEKLFF
TGCAGCGTTGAAGACTTACTAGGGGGGGCAACTAATGAAAAACTGTTTTTT
>.|.|TRBV28|TRBJ2-5
CASSESGQETQYF
TGTGCCAGCAGTGAAAGCGGCCAAGAGACCCAGTACTTC
>.|.|TRBV5-1|TRBJ1-1
CASSLGQRTTNTEAFF
TGCGCCAGCAGCTTAGGACAGCGGACCACGAACACTGAAGCTTTCTTT
>.|.|TRBV11-2|TRBJ2-3
CASSLDTRRSDTQYF
TGTGCCAGCAGCTTAGATACGAGGCGGAGCGATACGCAGTATTTT
>TRBD1|.|TRBV6-6|TRBJ1-5
CASSPSTGYSNQPQHF
TGTGCCAGCAGTCCATCGACAGGGTATAGCAATCAGCCCCAGCATTTT
>.|.|TRBV28|TRBJ1-5
CASSPDRGGNQPQHF
TGTGCCAGCAGCCCGGACAGAGGAGGCAATCAGCCCCAGCATTTT
>.|.|TRBV30|TRBJ2-6
CAWSAIRTASSGANVLTF
TGTGCCTGGAGCGCTATTCGGACAGCCTCCTCTGGGGCCAACGTCCTGACTTTC
>.|.|TRBV6-5|TRBJ1-6
CASRGRSPLHF
TGTGCCAGCCGTGGGCGCTCACCCCTCCACTTT
>TRBD2|.|TRBV19|TRBJ2-3
CASQAGGTDTQYF
TGTGCCAGTCAAGCGGGGGGCACAGATACGCAGTATTTT
>TRBD1|few|TRBV14|TRBJ1-1
CASSQVRGLGTEAFF
TGTGCCAGCAGCCAAGTCAGGGGGCTAGGGACTGAAGCTTTCTTT
>TRBD1|.|TRBV10-3|TRBJ1-1
CAISVPGTGGTEAFF
TGTGCCATCAGCGTTCCCGGGACAGGGGGAACTGAAGCTTTCTTT
>TRBD1|.|TRBV2|TRBJ1-6
CASTPQGVIYNSPLHF
TGTGCCAGCACTCCCCAGGGGGTTATTTATAATTCACCCCTCCACTTT
>TRBD1|.|TRBV15|TRBJ1-5
CATSRDGTGVKPQHF
TGTGCCACCAGCAGAGATGGGACAGGGGTTAAGCCCCAGCATTTT
>.|.|TRBV6-6|TRBJ2-2
CASSLLGNTGELFF
TGTGCCAGCAGCCTTCTAGGGAACACCGGGGAGCTGTTTTTT
>TRBD1|.|TRBV30|TRBJ1-6
CAWRQGANSPLHF
TGTGCCTGGAGGCAGGGGGCCAATTCACCCCTCCACTTT
>.|few|TRBV7-8|TRBJ1-5
CASSLGAQLGNQPQHF
TGTGCCAGCAGCTTAGGAGCACAGTTGGGCAATCAGCCCCAGCATTTT
>.|.|TRBV5-6|TRBJ2-1
CASSLLDRVVNEQFF
TGTGCCAGCAGCTTGTTGGACAGAGTGGTCAATGAGCAGTTCTTC
>TRBD2|.|TRBV13|TRBJ2-7
CASSSAGGGYEQYF
TGTGCCAGCAGCTCGGCGGGGGGAGGCTACGAGCAGTACTTC
>.|.|TRBV15|TRBJ1-5
CATSRYRDNSNQPQHF
TGTGCCACCAGCAGATATCGGGACAACTCAAATCAGCCCCAGCATTTT
>.|.|TRBV7-2|TRBJ2-3
CASSLGRLFQYF
TGTGCCAGCAGCTTAGGTAGACTTTTCCAGTATTTT
>TRBD1|.|TRBV6-1|TRBJ1-2
CASSETRDRGLYGYTF
TGTGCCAGCAGTGAAACCCGGGACAGGGGACTCTATGGCTACACCTTC
>.|.|TRBV27|TRBJ1-5
CASQGNSNQPQHF
TGTGCCAGTCAGGGAAATAGCAATCAGCCCCAGCATTTT
>TRBD1|.|TRBV19|TRBJ2-7
CASSTGQGGHYEQYF
TGTGCCAGTAGTACGGGACAGGGCGGTCATTACGAGCAGTACTTC
>.|.|TRBV28|TRBJ1-1
CASSLAAVNTEAFF
TGTGCCAGCAGTTTAGCCGCAGTGAACACTGAAGCTTTCTTT